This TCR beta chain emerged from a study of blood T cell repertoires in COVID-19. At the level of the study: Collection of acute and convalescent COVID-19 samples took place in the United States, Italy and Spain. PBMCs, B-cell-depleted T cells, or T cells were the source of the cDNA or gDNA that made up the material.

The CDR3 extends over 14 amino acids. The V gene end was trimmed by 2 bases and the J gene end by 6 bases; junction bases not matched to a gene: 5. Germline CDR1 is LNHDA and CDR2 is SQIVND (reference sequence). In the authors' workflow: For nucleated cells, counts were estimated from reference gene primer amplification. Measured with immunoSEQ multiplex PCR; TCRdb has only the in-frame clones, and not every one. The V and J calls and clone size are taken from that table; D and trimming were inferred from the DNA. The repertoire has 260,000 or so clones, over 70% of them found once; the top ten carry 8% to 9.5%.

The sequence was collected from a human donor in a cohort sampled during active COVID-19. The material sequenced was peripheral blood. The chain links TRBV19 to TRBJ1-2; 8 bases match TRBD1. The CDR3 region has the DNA TGTGCCAGTAGTATACGGCCGGGACAGGATGGCTACACCTTC. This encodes CASSIRPGQDGYTF. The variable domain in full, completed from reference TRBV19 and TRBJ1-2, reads DGGITQSPKYLFRKEGQNVTLSCEQNLNHDAMYWYRQDPGQGLRLIYYSQIVNDFQKGDIAEGYSVSREKKESFPLTVTSAQKNPTAFYLCASSIRPGQDGYTFGSGTRLTVV.